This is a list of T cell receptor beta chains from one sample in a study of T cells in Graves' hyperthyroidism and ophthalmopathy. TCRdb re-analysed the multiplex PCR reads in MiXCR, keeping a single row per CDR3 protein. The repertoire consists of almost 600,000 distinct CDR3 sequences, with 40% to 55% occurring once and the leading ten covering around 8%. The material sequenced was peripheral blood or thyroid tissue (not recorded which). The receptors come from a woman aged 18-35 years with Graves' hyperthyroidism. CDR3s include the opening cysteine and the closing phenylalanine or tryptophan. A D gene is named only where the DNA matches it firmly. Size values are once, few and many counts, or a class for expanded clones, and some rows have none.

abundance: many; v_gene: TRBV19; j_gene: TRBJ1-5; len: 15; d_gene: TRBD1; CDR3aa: CASSNDRGSNQPQHF; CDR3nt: TGTGCCAGTAGTAATGACAGGGGGAGCAATCAGCCCCAGCATTTT
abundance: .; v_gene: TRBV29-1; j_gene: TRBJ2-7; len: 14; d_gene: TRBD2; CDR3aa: CSVDRAGPLYEQYF; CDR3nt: TGCAGCGTTGATCGAGCGGGACCCTTATACGAGCAGTACTTC
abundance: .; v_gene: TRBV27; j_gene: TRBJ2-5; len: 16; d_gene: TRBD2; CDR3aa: CASSPPGLAWRETQYF; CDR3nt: TGTGCCAGCAGTCCGCCGGGACTAGCCTGGCGAGAGACCCAGTACTTC
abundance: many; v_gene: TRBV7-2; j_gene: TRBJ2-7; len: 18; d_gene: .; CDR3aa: CASSNPSSGSPYSYEQYF; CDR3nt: TGTGCCAGCAGCAACCCATCGTCAGGCAGTCCCTACTCCTACGAGCAGTACTTC
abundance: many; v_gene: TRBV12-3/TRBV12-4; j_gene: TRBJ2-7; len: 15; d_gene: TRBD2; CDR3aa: CASTAQVGGSYEQYF; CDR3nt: TGTGCCAGCACCGCCCAGGTCGGGGGGAGCTACGAGCAGTACTTC
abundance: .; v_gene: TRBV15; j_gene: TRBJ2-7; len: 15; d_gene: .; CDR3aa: CATSRDGGPLYEQYF; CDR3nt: TGTGCCACCAGCAGAGATGGGGGGCCGCTCTACGAGCAGTACTTC
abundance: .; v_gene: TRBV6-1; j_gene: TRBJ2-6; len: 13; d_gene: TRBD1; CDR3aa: CAGQGSGANVLTF; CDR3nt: TGTGCCGGACAGGGTTCTGGGGCCAACGTCCTGACTTTC
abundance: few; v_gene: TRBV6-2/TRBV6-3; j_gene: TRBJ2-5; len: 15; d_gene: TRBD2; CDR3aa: CASNPTSGRQKTQYF; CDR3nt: TGTGCCAGCAACCCGACTAGCGGGAGGCAGAAGACCCAGTACTTC
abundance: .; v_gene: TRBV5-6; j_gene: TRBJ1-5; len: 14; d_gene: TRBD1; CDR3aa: CASSGQDSNQPQHF; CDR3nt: TGTGCCAGCAGCGGACAGGACTCCAATCAGCCCCAGCATTTT
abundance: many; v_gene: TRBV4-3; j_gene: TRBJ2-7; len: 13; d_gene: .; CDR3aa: CASSQWERDEQYF; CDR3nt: TGCGCCAGCAGCCAATGGGAACGGGACGAGCAGTACTTC
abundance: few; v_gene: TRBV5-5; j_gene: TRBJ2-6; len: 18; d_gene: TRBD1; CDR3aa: CACGGQGGHSSGANVLTF; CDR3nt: TGTGCCTGCGGGGGACAGGGGGGGCATAGCTCTGGGGCCAACGTCCTGACTTTC
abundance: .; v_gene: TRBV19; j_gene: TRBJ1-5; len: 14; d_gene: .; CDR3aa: CASSGAWTDQPQHF; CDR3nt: TGTGCCAGTAGTGGGGCATGGACGGATCAGCCCCAGCATTTT
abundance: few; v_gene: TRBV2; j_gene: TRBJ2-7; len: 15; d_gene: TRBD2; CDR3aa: CASSVGTSGTYEQYF; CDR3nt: TGTGCCAGCAGTGTAGGAACTAGCGGTACCTACGAGCAGTACTTC
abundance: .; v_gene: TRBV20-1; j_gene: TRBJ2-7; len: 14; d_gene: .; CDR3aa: CSATTQGGASEQYF; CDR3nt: TGCAGTGCTACGACTCAGGGAGGTGCGAGTGAGCAGTACTTC
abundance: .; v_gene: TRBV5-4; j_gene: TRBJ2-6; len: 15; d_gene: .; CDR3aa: CASSHRGGGANVLTF; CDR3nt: TGTGCCAGCAGCCACCGTGGAGGAGGGGCCAACGTCCTGACTTTC
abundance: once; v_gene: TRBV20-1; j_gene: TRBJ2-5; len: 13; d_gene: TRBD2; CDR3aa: CSARETSVETQYF; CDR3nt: TGCAGTGCTAGGGAGACTAGCGTGGAGACCCAGTACTTC
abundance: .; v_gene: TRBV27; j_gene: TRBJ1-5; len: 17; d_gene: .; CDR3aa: CASSSRPGEVSNQPQHF; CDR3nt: TGTGCCAGCAGTTCAAGACCAGGGGAGGTCTCTAATCAGCCCCAGCATTTT
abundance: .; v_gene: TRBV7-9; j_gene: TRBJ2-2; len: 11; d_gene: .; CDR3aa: CASSHQGELFF; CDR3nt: TGTGCCAGCAGCCACCAAGGGGAGCTGTTTTTT
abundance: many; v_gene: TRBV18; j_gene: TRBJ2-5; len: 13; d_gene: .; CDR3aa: CASSPPFDETQYF; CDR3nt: TGTGCCAGCTCACCACCGTTTGATGAGACCCAGTACTTC
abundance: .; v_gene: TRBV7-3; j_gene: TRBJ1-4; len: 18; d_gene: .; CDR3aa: CASSPDTGATATNEKLFF; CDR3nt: TGTGCCAGCAGCCCTGACACCGGGGCGACAGCAACTAATGAAAAACTGTTTTTT
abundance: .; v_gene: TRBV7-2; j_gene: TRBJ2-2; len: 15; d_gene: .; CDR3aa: CASSFSFGKTGELFF; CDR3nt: TGTGCCAGCAGTTTCTCTTTCGGGAAAACCGGGGAGCTGTTTTTT
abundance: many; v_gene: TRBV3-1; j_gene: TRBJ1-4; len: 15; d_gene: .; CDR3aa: CASSRSGSLIEKLFF; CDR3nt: TGTGCCAGCAGCCGGAGCGGGAGCCTCATTGAAAAACTGTTTTTT
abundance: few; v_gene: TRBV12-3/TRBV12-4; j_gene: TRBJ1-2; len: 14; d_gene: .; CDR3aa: CASSFSQTAYGYTF; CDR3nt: TGTGCCAGCAGTTTCAGCCAAACGGCCTATGGCTACACCTTC
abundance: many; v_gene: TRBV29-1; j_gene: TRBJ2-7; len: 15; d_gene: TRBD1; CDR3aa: CSVQGSGGGFYEQYF; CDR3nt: TGCAGCGTTCAGGGGTCAGGGGGCGGTTTTTACGAGCAGTACTTC
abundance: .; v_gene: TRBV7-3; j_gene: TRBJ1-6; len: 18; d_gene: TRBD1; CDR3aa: CASSLLGQKMAYNSPLHF; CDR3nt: TGTGCCAGCAGCTTATTGGGACAGAAGATGGCCTATAATTCACCCCTCCACTTT
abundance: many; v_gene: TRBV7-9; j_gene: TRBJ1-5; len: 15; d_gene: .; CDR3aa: CASSLAGGLNQPQHF; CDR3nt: TGTGCCAGCAGCTTAGCGGGGGGACTCAATCAGCCCCAGCATTTT
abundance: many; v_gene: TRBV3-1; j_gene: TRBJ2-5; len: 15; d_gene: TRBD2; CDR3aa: CASSQALAGVETQYF; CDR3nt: TGTGCCAGCAGCCAAGCACTAGCGGGAGTGGAGACCCAGTACTTC
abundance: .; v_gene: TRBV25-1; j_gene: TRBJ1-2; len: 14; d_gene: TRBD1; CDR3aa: CASSEYSQGDGYTF; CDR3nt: TGTGCCAGCAGTGAATATTCACAGGGGGATGGCTACACCTTC
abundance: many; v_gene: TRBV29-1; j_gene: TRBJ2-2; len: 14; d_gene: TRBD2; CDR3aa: CSFLAGGLTGELFF; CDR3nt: TGCAGCTTCTTAGCGGGAGGGCTCACCGGGGAGCTGTTTTTT
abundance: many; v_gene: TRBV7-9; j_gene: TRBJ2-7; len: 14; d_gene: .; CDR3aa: CASSPAGVAYEQYF; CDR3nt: TGTGCCAGCAGCCCTGCAGGGGTAGCCTACGAGCAGTACTTC
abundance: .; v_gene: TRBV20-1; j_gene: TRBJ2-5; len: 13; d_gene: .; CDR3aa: CSAREGARETQYF; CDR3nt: TGCAGTGCTAGGGAGGGGGCGCGAGAGACCCAGTACTTC
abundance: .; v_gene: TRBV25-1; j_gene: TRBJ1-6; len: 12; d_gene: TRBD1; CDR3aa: CARGTGDSPLHF; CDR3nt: TGTGCCAGGGGGACAGGTGATTCACCCCTCCACTTT
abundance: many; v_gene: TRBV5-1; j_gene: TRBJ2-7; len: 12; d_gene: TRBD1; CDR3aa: CASGTDPYEQYF; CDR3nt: TGCGCCAGCGGGACAGACCCCTACGAGCAGTACTTC
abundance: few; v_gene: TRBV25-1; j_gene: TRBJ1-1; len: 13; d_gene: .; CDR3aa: CASVEDRNTEAFF; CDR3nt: TGTGCCAGCGTTGAGGACAGGAACACTGAAGCTTTCTTT
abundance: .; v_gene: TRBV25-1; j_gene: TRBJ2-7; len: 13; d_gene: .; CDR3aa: CASSRSGVGEQYF; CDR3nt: TGTGCCAGCAGTCGGTCAGGGGTTGGAGAGCAGTACTTC
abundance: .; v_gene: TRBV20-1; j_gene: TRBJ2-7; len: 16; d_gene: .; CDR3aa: CSASGELGGPSYEQYF; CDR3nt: TGCAGTGCTAGTGGGGAGCTGGGGGGGCCCTCGTACGAGCAGTACTTC
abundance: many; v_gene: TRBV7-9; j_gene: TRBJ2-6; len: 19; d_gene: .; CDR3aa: CASSPRSVTDGSRANVLTF; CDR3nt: TGTGCCAGCAGCCCCCGGTCCGTGACAGACGGTAGTCGGGCCAACGTCCTGACTTTC
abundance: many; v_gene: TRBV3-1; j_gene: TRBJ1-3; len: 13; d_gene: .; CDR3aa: CASSHNPGNTIYF; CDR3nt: TGTGCCAGCAGCCATAACCCTGGAAACACCATATATTTT
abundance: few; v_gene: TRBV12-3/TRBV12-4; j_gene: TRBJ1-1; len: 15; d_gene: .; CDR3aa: CASRIRGGGNTEAFF; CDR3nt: TGTGCCAGCAGAATCAGGGGAGGCGGGAACACTGAAGCTTTCTTT
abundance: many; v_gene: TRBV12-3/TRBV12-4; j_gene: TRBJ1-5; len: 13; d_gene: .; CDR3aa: CASSFLLTQPQHF; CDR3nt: TGTGCCAGCAGTTTCCTGCTAACACAGCCCCAGCATTTT
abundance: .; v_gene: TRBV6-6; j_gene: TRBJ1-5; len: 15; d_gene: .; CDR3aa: CATSDSLGPNQPQHF; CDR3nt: TGTGCCACCAGTGATTCATTAGGGCCCAATCAGCCCCAGCATTTT
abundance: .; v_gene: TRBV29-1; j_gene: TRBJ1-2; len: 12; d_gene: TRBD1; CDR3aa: CSIAGGTGTYTF; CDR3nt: TGCAGCATAGCAGGGGGTACGGGGACGTACACCTTC
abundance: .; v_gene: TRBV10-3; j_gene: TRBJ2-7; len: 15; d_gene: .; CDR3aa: CAISTPRTVYNEQYF; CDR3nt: TGTGCCATCAGTACACCGCGGACCGTTTACAATGAGCAGTACTTC
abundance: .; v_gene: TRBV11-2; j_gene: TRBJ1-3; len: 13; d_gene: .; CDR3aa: CASSLVQGNTIYF; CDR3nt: TGTGCCAGCAGCTTAGTACAGGGAAACACCATATATTTT
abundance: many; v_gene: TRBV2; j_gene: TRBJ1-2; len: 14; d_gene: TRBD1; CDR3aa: CASLYRDSEDGYTF; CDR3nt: TGTGCCAGCCTTTACCGGGACAGTGAAGATGGCTACACCTTC
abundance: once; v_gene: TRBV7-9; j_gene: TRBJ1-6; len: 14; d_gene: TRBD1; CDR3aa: CASSSPRGDSPLHF; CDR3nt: TGTGCCAGCAGCTCTCCCAGGGGGGATTCACCCCTCCACTTT
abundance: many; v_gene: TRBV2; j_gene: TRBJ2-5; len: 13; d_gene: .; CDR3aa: CASSERVSETQYF; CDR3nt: TGTGCCAGCAGTGAACGTGTCTCAGAGACCCAGTACTTC
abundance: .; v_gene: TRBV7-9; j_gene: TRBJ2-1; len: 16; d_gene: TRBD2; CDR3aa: CASSPPGSGTVHEQFF; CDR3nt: TGTGCCAGCAGCCCGCCAGGTAGCGGGACTGTCCATGAGCAGTTCTTC
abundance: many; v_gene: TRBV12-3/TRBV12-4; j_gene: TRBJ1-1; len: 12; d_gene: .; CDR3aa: CASSFGNRQAFF; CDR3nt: TGTGCCAGCAGTTTTGGAAATCGACAAGCTTTCTTT
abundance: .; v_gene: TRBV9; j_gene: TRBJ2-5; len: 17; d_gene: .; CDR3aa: CASSTGPAGIGRETQYF; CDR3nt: TGTGCCAGCAGCACAGGTCCTGCCGGGATCGGTAGGGAGACCCAGTACTTC
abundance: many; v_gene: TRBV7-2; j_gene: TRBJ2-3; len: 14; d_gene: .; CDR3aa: CASSLSQATDTQYF; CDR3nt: TGTGCCAGCAGCTTAAGTCAGGCCACAGATACGCAGTATTTT
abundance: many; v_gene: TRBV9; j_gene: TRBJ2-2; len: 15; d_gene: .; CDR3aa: CASSVSGVNTGELFF; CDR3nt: TGTGCCAGCAGCGTTTCCGGGGTGAACACCGGGGAGCTGTTTTTT
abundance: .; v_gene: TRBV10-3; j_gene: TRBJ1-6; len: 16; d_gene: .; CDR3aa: CAITEGTQGRNSPLHF; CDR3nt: TGTGCCATCACCGAAGGGACCCAAGGAAGGAATTCACCCCTCCACTTT
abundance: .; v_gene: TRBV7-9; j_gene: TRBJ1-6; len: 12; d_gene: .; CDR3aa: CATRGVNSPLHF; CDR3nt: TGTGCCACCAGAGGGGTAAATTCACCCCTCCACTTT
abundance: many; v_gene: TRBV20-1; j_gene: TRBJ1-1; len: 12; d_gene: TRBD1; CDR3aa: CSGRQGNTEAFF; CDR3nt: TGCAGTGGAAGACAGGGGAACACTGAAGCTTTCTTT